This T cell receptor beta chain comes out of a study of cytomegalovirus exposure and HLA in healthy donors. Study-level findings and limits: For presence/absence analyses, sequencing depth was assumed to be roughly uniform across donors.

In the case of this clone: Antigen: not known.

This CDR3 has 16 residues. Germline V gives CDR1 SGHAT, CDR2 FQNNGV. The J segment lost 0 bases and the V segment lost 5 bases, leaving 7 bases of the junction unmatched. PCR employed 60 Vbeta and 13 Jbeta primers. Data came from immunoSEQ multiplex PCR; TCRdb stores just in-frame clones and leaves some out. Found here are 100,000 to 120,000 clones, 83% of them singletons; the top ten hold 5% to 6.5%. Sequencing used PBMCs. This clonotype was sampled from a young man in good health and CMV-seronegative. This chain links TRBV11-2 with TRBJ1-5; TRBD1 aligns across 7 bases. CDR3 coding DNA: TGTGCCAGCAGCCAACGGACAGGAGCTAGCAATCAGCCCCAGCATTTT. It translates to CASSQRTGASNQPQHF.